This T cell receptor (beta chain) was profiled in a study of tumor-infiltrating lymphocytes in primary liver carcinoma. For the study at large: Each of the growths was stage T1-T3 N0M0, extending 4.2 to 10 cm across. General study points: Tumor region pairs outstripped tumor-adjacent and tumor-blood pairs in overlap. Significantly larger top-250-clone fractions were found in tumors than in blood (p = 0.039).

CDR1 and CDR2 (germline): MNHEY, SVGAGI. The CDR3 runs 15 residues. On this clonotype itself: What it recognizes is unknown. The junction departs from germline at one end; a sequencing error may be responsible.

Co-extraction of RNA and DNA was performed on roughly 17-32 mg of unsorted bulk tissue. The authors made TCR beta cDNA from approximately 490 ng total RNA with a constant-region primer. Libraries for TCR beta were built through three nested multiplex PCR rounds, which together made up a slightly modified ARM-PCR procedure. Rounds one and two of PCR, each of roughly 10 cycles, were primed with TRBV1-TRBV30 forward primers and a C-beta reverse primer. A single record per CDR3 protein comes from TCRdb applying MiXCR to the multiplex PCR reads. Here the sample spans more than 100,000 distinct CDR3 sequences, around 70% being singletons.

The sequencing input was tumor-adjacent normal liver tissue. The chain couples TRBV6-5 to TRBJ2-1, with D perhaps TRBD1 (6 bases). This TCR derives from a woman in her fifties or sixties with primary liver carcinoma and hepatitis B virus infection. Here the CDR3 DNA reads TGTGTCAGCAGTCCTGGACAGCCGACCTACAATGAGCAGTTCTTC. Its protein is CVSSPGQPTYNEQFF.